This T cell receptor (beta chain) was identified during a study of blood T cell repertoires in COVID-19. Turning to the study itself: The cDNA or gDNA used as material had been derived from T cells, B-cell-depleted T cells, or PBMCs.

Germline V CDR1 and CDR2: MNHNS, SASEGT. J was trimmed by 3 bases and V by 3 bases; bases with no gene match: 4. The CDR3 contains 14 residues. This clone was detected only once. Source study methods: Amplification from reference gene primers served as the basis for estimated nucleated cell counts. Produced via immunoSEQ multiplex PCR; TCRdb's table is partial and in-frame only. The V and J calls and clone size were taken over from that table, and D and trimming were inferred from the DNA. This sample yields about 170,000 clones, of which roughly 80% are seen a single time; over 2% belongs to the top ten.

Sequencing used peripheral blood. The receptor was derived from a human donor with acute or convalescent COVID-19. The donor label of this sample is uncertain. The chain carries TRBV6-1 and TRBJ1-1; 7 bases agree with TRBD1. CDR3 nucleotides: TGTGCCAGCAGTGATCGACAGGGCCACACTGAAGCTTTCTTT. Residues: CASSDRQGHTEAFF.